The rows below give T cell receptor beta chains drawn from one sample of a study of T cells after yellow fever vaccination. From the 5' RACE reads, TCRdb called clonotypes with MiXCR, one entry per CDR3 protein. This repertoire shows about 430,000 distinct CDR3 sequences, about 19% found once; its top ten account for 15% to 20%. Material: PBMCs, obtained before the yellow fever booster vaccination. Receptor source: a man between 18 and 35 years old who received the YFV17D yellow fever vaccine. Each CDR3 is given with its conserved first and last residue. D genes are given only for firm matches. Not every row has a clone size; where given, it reads once, few, many or a size class.

CASSLSLLTGANTGELFF,TGTGCCAGCAGTTTAAGCCTCCTGACAGGCGCGAACACCGGGGAGCTGTTTTTT,TRBJ2-2,.,.,TRBV27
CASSLSHLRETQYF,TGTGCCAGCAGTTTAAGCCACCTGAGGGAGACCCAGTACTTC,TRBJ2-5,.,many,TRBV12-3/TRBV12-4
CASRENRGGGYGYTF,TGTGCCAGCAGGGAAAACAGGGGAGGGGGCTATGGCTACACCTTC,TRBJ1-2,TRBD1,.,TRBV5-6
CASVSGGSYNSPLHF,TGTGCCAGCGTCTCAGGGGGCTCTTATAATTCACCCCTCCACTTT,TRBJ1-6,TRBD1,few,TRBV6-2/TRBV6-3
CASSPGEAKNIQYF,TGCGCCAGCAGCCCGGGGGAAGCCAAAAACATTCAGTACTTC,TRBJ2-4,.,.,TRBV4-3
CASSDSAGQGFGELFF,TGTGCCAGCAGTGACTCGGCGGGACAGGGTTTCGGGGAGCTGTTTTTT,TRBJ2-2,TRBD1,few,TRBV6-4
CASSLDQTKGGLYSGANVLTF,TGTGCCAGCAGCTTAGATCAAACTAAAGGGGGGTTATACTCTGGGGCCAACGTCCTGACTTTC,TRBJ2-6,.,few,TRBV11-3
CAWGAGDYKFTGELFF,TGTGCCTGGGGAGCGGGGGACTATAAATTTACCGGGGAGCTGTTTTTT,TRBJ2-2,TRBD2,.,TRBV30
CASSSTRGSNTEAFF,TGTGCCAGCAGCAGCACGAGGGGCTCGAACACTGAAGCTTTCTTT,TRBJ1-1,.,.,TRBV27
CASARGTRITEQFF,TGTGCCAGCGCGCGGGGGACTAGGATAACCGAGCAGTTCTTC,TRBJ2-1,TRBD2,few,TRBV2
CSATRQGSTDTQYF,TGCAGCGCAACTCGACAGGGGAGCACAGATACGCAGTATTTT,TRBJ2-3,TRBD1,.,TRBV29-1